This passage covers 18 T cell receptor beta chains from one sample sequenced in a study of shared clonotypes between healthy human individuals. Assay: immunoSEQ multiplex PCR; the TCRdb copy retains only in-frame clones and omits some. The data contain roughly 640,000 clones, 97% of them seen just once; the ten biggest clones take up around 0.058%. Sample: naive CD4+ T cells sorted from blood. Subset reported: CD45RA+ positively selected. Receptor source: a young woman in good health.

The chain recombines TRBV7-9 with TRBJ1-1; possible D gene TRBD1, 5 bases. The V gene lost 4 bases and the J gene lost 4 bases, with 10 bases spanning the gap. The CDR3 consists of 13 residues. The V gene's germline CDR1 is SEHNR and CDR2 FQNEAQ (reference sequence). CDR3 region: CASSSSQGTEAFF. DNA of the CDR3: TGTGCCAGCAGCTCGTCTCAGGGCACTGAAGCTTTCTTT.

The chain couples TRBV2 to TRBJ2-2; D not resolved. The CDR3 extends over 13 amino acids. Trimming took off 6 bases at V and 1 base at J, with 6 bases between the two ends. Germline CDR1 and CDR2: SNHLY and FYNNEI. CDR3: CASSLQNTGELFF. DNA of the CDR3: TGTGCCAGCAGCCTACAGAACACCGGGGAGCTGTTTTTT.

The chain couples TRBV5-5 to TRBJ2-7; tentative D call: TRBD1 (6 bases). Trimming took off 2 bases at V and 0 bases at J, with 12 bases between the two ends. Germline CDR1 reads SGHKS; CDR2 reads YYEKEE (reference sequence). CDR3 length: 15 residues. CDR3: CASSLSTGLSYEQYF. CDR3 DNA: TGTGCCAGCAGCTTAAGTACAGGGCTCTCCTACGAGCAGTACTTC.

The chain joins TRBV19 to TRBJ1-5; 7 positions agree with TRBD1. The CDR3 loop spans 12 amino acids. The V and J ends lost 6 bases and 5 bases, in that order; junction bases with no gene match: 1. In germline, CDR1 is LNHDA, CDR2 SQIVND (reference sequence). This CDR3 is CASRTGDQPQHF. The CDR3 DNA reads TGTGCCAGTAGAACAGGGGATCAGCCCCAGCATTTT.

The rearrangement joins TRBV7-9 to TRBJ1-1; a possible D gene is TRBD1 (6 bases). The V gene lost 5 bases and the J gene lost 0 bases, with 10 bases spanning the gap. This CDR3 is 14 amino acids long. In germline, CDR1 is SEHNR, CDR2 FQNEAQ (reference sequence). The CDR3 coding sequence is TGTGCCAGCAGCCACGGGACACTGAACACTGAAGCTTTCTTT. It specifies CASSHGTLNTEAFF.

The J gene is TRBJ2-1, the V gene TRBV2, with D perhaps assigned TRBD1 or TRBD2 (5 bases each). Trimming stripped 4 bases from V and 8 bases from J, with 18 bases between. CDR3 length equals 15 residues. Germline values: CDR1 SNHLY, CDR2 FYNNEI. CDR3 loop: CASSGGEGTWDEQFF. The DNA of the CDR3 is TGTGCCAGCAGTGGTGGTGAGGGGACCTGGGATGAGCAGTTCTTC.

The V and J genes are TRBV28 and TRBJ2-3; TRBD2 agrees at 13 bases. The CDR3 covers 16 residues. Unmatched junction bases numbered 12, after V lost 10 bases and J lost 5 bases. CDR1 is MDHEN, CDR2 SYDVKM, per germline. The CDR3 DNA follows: TGTGCCATAATCCCACTAGCGGGAGGGCCAGAAGATACGCAGTATTTT. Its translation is CAIIPLAGGPEDTQYF.

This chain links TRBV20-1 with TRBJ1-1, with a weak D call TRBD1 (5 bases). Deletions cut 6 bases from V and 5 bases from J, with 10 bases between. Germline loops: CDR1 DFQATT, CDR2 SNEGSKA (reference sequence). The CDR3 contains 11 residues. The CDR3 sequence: CSAPGGTEAFF. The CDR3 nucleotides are TGCAGTGCCCCCGGGGGAACTGAAGCTTTCTTT.

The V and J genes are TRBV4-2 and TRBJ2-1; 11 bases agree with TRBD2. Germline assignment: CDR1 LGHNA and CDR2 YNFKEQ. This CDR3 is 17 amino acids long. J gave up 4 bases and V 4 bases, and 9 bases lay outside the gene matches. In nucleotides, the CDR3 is TGTGCCAGCAGCCCCCCCGGTCGACTAGCGGGGTACAATGAGCAGTTCTTC. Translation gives CASSPPGRLAGYNEQFF.

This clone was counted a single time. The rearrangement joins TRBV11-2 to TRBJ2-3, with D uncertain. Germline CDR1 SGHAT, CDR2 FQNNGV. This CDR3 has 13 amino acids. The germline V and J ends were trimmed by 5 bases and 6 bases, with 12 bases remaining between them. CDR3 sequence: CASSPARRDTQYF. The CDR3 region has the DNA TGTGCCAGCAGCCCGGCACGGCGGGATACGCAGTATTTT.

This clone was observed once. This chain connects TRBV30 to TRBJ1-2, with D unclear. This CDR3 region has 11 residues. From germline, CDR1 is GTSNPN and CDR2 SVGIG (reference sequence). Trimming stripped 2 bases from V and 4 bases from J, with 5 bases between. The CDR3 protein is CAWSFGYGYTF. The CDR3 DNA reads TGTGCCTGGAGTTTTGGCTATGGCTACACCTTC.

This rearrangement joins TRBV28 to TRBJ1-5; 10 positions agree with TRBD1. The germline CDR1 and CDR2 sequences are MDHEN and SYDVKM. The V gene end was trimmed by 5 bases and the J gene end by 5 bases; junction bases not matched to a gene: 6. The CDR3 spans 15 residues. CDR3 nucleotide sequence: TGTGCCAGCAGTAGAGCCGGGACAGGGGATCAGCCCCAGCATTTT. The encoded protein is CASSRAGTGDQPQHF. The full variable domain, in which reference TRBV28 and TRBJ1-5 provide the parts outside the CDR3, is DVKVTQSSRYLVKRTGEKVFLECVQDMDHENMFWYRQDPGLGLRLIYFSYDVKMKEKGDIPEGYSVSREKKERFSLILESASTNQTSMYLCASSRAGTGDQPQHFGDGTRLSIL.

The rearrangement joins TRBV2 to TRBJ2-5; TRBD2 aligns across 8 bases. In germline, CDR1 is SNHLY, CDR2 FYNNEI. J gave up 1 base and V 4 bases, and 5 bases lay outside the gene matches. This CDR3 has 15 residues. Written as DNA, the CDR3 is TGTGCCAGCAGTGGTCGGGAGGGCCGCCAAGAGACCCAGTACTTC. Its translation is CASSGREGRQETQYF.

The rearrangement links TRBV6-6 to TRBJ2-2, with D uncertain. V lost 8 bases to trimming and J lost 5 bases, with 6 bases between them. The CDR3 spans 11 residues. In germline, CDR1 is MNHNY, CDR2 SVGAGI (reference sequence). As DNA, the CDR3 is TGTGCCAGCCTTAAGACCGGGGAGCTGTTTTTT. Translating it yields CASLKTGELFF.

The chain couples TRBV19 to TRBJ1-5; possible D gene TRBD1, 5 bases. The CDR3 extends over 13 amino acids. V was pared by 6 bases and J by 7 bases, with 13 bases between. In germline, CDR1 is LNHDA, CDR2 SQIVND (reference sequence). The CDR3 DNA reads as TGTGCCAGTAGATTTACAGGAAACCAGCCCCAGCATTTT. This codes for CASRFTGNQPQHF.

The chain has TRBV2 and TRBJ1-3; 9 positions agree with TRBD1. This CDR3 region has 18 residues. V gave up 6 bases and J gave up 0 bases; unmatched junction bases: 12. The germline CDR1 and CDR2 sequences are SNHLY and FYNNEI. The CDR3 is CASRPGTGMASSGNTIYF. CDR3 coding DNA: TGTGCCAGCAGACCCGGGACAGGGATGGCATCCTCTGGAAACACCATATATTTT. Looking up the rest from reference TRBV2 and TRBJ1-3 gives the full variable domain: EPEVTQTPSHQVTQMGQEVILRCVPISNHLYFYWYRQILGQKVEFLVSFYNNEISEKSEIFDDQFSVERPDGSNFTLKIRSTKLEDSAMYFCASRPGTGMASSGNTIYFGEGSWLTVV.

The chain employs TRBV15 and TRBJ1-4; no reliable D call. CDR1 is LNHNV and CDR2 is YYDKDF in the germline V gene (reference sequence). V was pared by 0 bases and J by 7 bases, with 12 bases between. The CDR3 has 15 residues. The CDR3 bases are TGTGCCACCAGCAGAGATCGGCAGCCTTCTGAAAAACTGTTTTTT. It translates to CATSRDRQPSEKLFF.

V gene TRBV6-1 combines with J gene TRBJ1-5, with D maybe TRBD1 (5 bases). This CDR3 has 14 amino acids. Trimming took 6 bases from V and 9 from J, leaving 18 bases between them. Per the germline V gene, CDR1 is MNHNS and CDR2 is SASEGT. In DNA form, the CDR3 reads TGTGCCAGCAGGAACCTACAGGTACCCACGCCCCAGCATTTT. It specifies CASRNLQVPTPQHF.